Each of the 29 T cell receptor beta chains below was sequenced from the same sample in a study of neurological immune-mediated disorders. A single record per CDR3 protein comes from TCRdb applying MiXCR to the 5' RACE reads. In the table there are tens of thousands of distinct CDR3 sequences, roughly 3.3% of which are singletons. Sequenced input: PBMCs. These receptors all come from a woman between 45 and 65 years old with multiple sclerosis.

This clonotype was counted at least ten times. The chain has TRBV18 and TRBJ2-3; 9 bases are a match to TRBD2. This CDR3 contains 15 residues. Germline V gene sequence: CDR1 KGHSH, CDR2 LQKENI. V shed 6 bases, J shed 12 bases, and the junction held 16 bases outside the gene matches. CDR3 sequence reads: CASSDKSERGVSQYF. DNA of the CDR3: TGTGCCAGCTCTGACAAAAGCGAGCGGGGGGTCAGTCAGTATTTT.

This clonotype was detected ten times or more. The chain employs TRBV5-5 and TRBJ2-7; 11 bases are shared with TRBD2. Germline V gene data show CDR1 as SGHKS and CDR2 as YYEKEE (reference sequence). The CDR3 spans 16 residues. V lost 2 bases and J lost 0; bases outside the gene matches: 4. The CDR3 DNA follows: TGTGCCAGCAGCTTCCGACTAGCGGGGACCTCCTACGAGCAGTACTTC. Its protein product is CASSFRLAGTSYEQYF. Full variable domain (missing parts from reference TRBV5-5 and TRBJ2-7): DAGVTQSPTHLIKTRGQQVTLRCSPISGHKSVSWYQQVLGQGPQFIFQYYEKEERGRGNFPDRFSARQFPNYSSELNVNALLLGDSALYLCASSFRLAGTSYEQYFGPGTRLTVT.

This clonotype was detected ten times or more. This chain joins TRBV20-1 and TRBJ2-3; possibly TRBD1 or TRBD2 for D (5 bases each). Germline V gives CDR1 DFQATT, CDR2 SNEGSKA (reference sequence). V lost 4 bases and J lost 10, with 12 bases in between. The CDR3 is 11 residues long. In nucleotides, the CDR3 is TGCAGTGCTAAGGGACCCGGGGCGCAGTATTTT. Its translation: CSAKGPGAQYF.

This clonotype has at least ten counts. The V gene is TRBV3-1, the J gene TRBJ2-7; TRBD1 is a possible D gene (6 bases). CDR3 length: 13 residues. From germline, CDR1 is LGHDT and CDR2 YNNKEL (reference sequence). V shed 1 base and J shed 4 bases, with 8 bases lying between them. CDR3 nucleotides: TGTGCCAGCAGCCAAGGACAGGATTACGAGCAGTACTTC. Its protein product is CASSQGQDYEQYF.

The chain couples TRBV20-1 to TRBJ2-7; maybe TRBD1 (7 bases). Trimming took 0 bases from V and 3 from J, leaving 12 bases between them. CDR3 length equals 14 residues. Germline CDR1 reads DFQATT; CDR2 reads SNEGSKA (reference sequence). CDR3 sequence reads: CSARDGGGGYEQYF. CDR3 bases: TGCAGTGCTAGAGATGGAGGGGGCGGCTACGAGCAGTACTTC.

Ten or more counts support this clonotype. J is TRBJ1-3 and V is TRBV12-3 or TRBV12-4, with no clear D. The CDR3 spans 17 residues. V lost 6 bases to trimming and J lost 2 bases, with 20 bases between them. The CDR3 here is CASSPGVGKKAGNTIYF. CDR3 nucleotides: TGTGCCAGCAGCCCGGGCGTGGGGAAAAAGGCTGGAAACACCATATATTTT.

This clonotype occurred many times. V gene TRBV2 combines with J gene TRBJ2-3; perhaps TRBD2 as D (5 bases). Trimming removed 8 bases from V and 5 bases from J, with 11 bases in between. The CDR3 extends over 12 amino acids. The germline CDR1 and CDR2 sequences are SNHLY and FYNNEI. Written as DNA, the CDR3 is TGTGCCAGCGGAATGAGGGAAGATACGCAGTATTTT. It translates to CASGMREDTQYF.

The sample holds many counts of this clonotype. This rearrangement joins TRBV20-1 to TRBJ1-1, with D possibly matching TRBD1 (5 bases). Germline V gene sequence: CDR1 DFQATT, CDR2 SNEGSKA (reference sequence). Trimming took off 5 bases at V and 1 base at J, with 17 bases between the two ends. The CDR3 has 15 amino acids. CDR3 in amino acids: CSAPMAGGGNTEAFF. The CDR3 nucleotides are TGCAGTGCTCCAATGGCGGGCGGGGGGAACACTGAAGCTTTCTTT.

This clonotype was seen repeatedly, ten times or more. The chain carries TRBV25-1 and TRBJ2-1, with TRBD1 as a possible D gene (7 bases). The CDR3 has 13 residues. In germline, CDR1 is MGHDK, CDR2 SYGVNS. V was cut by 7 bases and J by 7 bases, with 14 bases left in between. In DNA form, the CDR3 reads TGTGCCAGCATTGGAGGGGGCGCAAATGAGCAGTTCTTC. Amino acids: CASIGGGANEQFF.

This clonotype was counted ten times or more. The chain carries TRBV7-2 and TRBJ2-1, with 11 bases fitting TRBD2. The CDR3 totals 17 residues. After removal of 1 base from V and 1 base from J, the junction contained 3 bases not matched to a gene. Germline assignment: CDR1 SGHTA and CDR2 FQGNSA. CDR3 nucleotides: TGTGCCAGCAGCTTAGTAGCTAGCGGGGGGTCCTACAATGAGCAGTTCTTC. Its translation is CASSLVASGGSYNEQFF. Combining the CDR3 with reference TRBV7-2 and TRBJ2-1 gives the whole variable domain GAGVSQSPSNKVTEKGKDVELRCDPISGHTALYWYRQSLGQGLEFLIYFQGNSAPDKSGLPSDRFSAERTGGSVSTLTIQRTQQEDSAVYLCASSLVASGGSYNEQFFGPGTRLTVL.

This clonotype occurred many times. The chain carries TRBV29-1 and TRBJ1-1, with 8 bases identical to TRBD1. With 4 bases clipped from V and 4 bases from J, the junction kept 5 bases outside the gene matches. The CDR3 is 13 residues long. Germline V CDR1 and CDR2: SQVTM, ANQGSEA. CDR3 sequence reads: CSVVDRGITEAFF. The CDR3 nucleotides are TGCAGCGTTGTAGACAGGGGAATCACTGAAGCTTTCTTT. The variable domain in full, completed from reference TRBV29-1 and TRBJ1-1, reads SAVISQKPSRDICQRGTSLTIQCQVDSQVTMMFWYRQQPGQSLTLIATANQGSEATYESGFVIDKFPISRPNLTFSTLTVSNMSPEDSSIYLCSVVDRGITEAFFGQGTRLTVV.

In the case of this clonotype: A much larger clone lies one base from this, so it may be a read error. This rearrangement joins TRBV20-1 to TRBJ1-1; TRBD1 aligns across 7 bases. CDR1 and CDR2 (germline): DFQATT, SNEGSKA (reference sequence). The CDR3 runs to 13 residues. With 6 bases clipped from V and 9 bases from J, the junction kept 13 bases outside the gene matches. The CDR3 bases are TGCAGTGCGGGACAGACACACGGCTGGCAAGCTTTCTTT. Amino acids: CSAGQTHGWQAFF.

At least ten counts were recorded for this clonotype. The V gene is TRBV28, the J gene TRBJ2-1; 8 nucleotides match TRBD2. Trimming at V came to 5 bases and at J to 4 bases, leaving 16 bases not matched to a gene. Germline V gene data show CDR1 as MDHEN and CDR2 as SYDVKM. This CDR3 region has 18 residues. This CDR3 is CASSRGVAGWRPYNEQFF. The CDR3, as DNA: TGTGCCAGCAGTCGCGGCGTAGCGGGGTGGCGCCCATACAATGAGCAGTTCTTC.

This clonotype was found many times. This chain connects TRBV21-1 to TRBJ2-5; the table names TRBD2, a call not compared with the DNA. TRBV21-1 is recorded as a pseudogene. This CDR3 comprises 17 residues. The CDR3 DNA reads TGTGCCAGCAGCAAAGGGGAACGGCTAGCGGGGAAAGAGACCCAGTACTTC. It encodes CASSKGERLAGKETQYF.

Regarding this clonotype: Given a much more abundant clone one base away, this may be a read error. V and J are TRBV5-1 and TRBJ1-1, with TRBD1 identical over 9 bases. This CDR3 has 14 amino acids. From germline, CDR1 is SGHRS and CDR2 YFSETQ. CDR3 sequence (DNA): TGCGCCAGCAGCCAACAGGGGGCTCTCACTGAAACTTTCTTT. It yields the protein CASSQQGALTETFF.

This clonotype was detected many times. The V and J genes are TRBV5-1 and TRBJ1-5; D perhaps matches TRBD1 (5 bases). The CDR3 is 14 residues long. Per germline, CDR1 SGHRS and CDR2 YFSETQ. Trimming took off 4 bases at V and 1 base at J, with 9 bases between the two ends. The CDR3 DNA is TGCGCCAGCAGCCAGGGACCGAGCAATCAGCCCCAGCATTTT. As protein: CASSQGPSNQPQHF.

This sequence joins TRBV10-3 and TRBJ2-3; a possible D gene is TRBD2 (6 bases). CDR1 is ENHRY, CDR2 SYGVKD, per germline. There are 20 residues in the CDR3. V was pared by 4 bases and J by 2 bases, with 28 bases between. The CDR3 DNA reads TGTGCCATCAGTGCCGGCCGAGGGGAACCCTGGCGGGGCTACACAGATACGCAGTATTTT. Residues: CAISAGRGEPWRGYTDTQYF.

The table lists this clonotype with many counts. The J gene is TRBJ2-6, the V gene TRBV5-1; D is ambiguous. The CDR3 is 14 amino acids. The V and J ends lost 6 bases and 0 bases respectively, with 7 bases between them. CDR1 is SGHRS and CDR2 is YFSETQ in the germline V gene. The CDR3 spells CASTQPSGANVLTF. CDR3 DNA sequence: TGCGCCAGCACGCAGCCCTCTGGGGCCAACGTCCTGACTTTC.

This clonotype was counted ten times or more. The chain couples TRBV20-1 to TRBJ2-2; 8 positions agree with TRBD1. The ends lost 5 bases at V and 6 bases at J; junction bases unmatched: 5. Germline CDR1 DFQATT, CDR2 SNEGSKA (reference sequence). The length of the CDR3 is 13 residues. The CDR3 region is CSARTGLAGELFF. CDR3 nucleotides: TGCAGTGCTCGGACAGGGTTGGCCGGGGAGCTGTTTTTT.

This clonotype came up many times. V is TRBV7-2 and J is TRBJ2-2, with D possibly TRBD1 on 7 matching bases. The CDR3 spans 14 residues. Germline CDR1 SGHTA, CDR2 FQGNSA. V was trimmed by 5 bases and J by 8 bases, leaving 15 bases between them. CDR3 nucleotides: TGTGCCAGCAGCGTCCAACAGGGGACTGGGGAGCTGTTTTTT. As protein: CASSVQQGTGELFF.

This clonotype was recorded many times. The rearrangement links TRBV12-3 or TRBV12-4 to TRBJ1-1, with a tentative D call TRBD1 (5 bases). V lost 4 bases and J 4 bases, leaving 16 bases between the germline ends. This CDR3 region has 15 residues. DNA for the CDR3: TGTGCCAGCAGTTACGAGGGGCGATGGAGCACTGAAGCTTTCTTT. Amino acids: CASSYEGRWSTEAFF.

This clonotype was detected many times. V usage is TRBV12-3 or TRBV12-4 and J usage is TRBJ1-1; the D gene is possibly TRBD1 (5 bases). With 7 bases removed from V and 5 bases from J, the gap between germline ends came to 14 bases. There are 13 residues in the CDR3. The CDR3, as DNA: TGTGCCAGCAAGCCGGGACTCGGGACTGAAGCTTTCTTT. This sequence encodes CASKPGLGTEAFF.

This clonotype was seen many times. This chain uses TRBV5-4 with TRBJ2-2; the D gene is possibly TRBD2 (6 bases). The V end was cut by 1 base, the J end by 1 base, with 8 bases between. This CDR3 comprises 15 residues. CDR1 is SGHNT and CDR2 is YYREEE in the germline V gene (reference sequence). The CDR3 protein is CASSLTAGNTGELFF. DNA for the CDR3: TGTGCCAGCAGCTTGACAGCGGGGAACACCGGGGAGCTGTTTTTT.

This clonotype occurred many times. CDR3 loop: CASRTVPGLAPRYEQFF. In DNA form, the CDR3 reads TGTGCCAGCAGAACAGTCCCGGGACTAGCGCCACGGTATGAGCAGTTCTTC. The rearrangement uses TRBV7-9 and TRBJ2-1; 10 nucleotides align to TRBD2. CDR3 length: 17 amino acids. Per the germline V gene, CDR1 is SEHNR and CDR2 is FQNEAQ (reference sequence). The V segment lost 6 bases and the J segment 8 bases; nucleotides outside the gene matches: 16. The full variable domain, completed using reference TRBV7-9 and TRBJ2-1, is DTGVSQNPRHKITKRGQNVTFRCDPISEHNRLYWYRQTLGQGPEFLTYFQNEAQLEKSRLLSDRFSAERPKGSFSTLEIQRTEQGDSAMYLCASRTVPGLAPRYEQFFGPGTRLTVL.

This clonotype was observed many times. This chain joins TRBV2 and TRBJ2-5, with 12 bases identical to TRBD2. Germline CDR1 and CDR2: SNHLY and FYNNEI. The CDR3 is 17 amino acids. V lost 3 bases and J lost 0; bases outside the gene matches: 5. The CDR3 sequence: CASSDPSGGAYQETQYF. The CDR3 nucleotides read TGTGCCAGCAGTGATCCTAGCGGGGGGGCGTACCAAGAGACCCAGTACTTC. The variable domain in full, completed from reference TRBV2 and TRBJ2-5, reads EPEVTQTPSHQVTQMGQEVILRCVPISNHLYFYWYRQILGQKVEFLVSFYNNEISEKSEIFDDQFSVERPDGSNFTLKIRSTKLEDSAMYFCASSDPSGGAYQETQYFGPGTRLLVL.

In this sample, this clonotype turned up many times. The rearrangement links TRBV9 to TRBJ1-3, with D tentatively TRBD1 (5 bases). Germline V CDR1 and CDR2: SGDLS, YYNGEE. The CDR3 is 14 amino acids. Trimming stripped 4 bases from V and 7 bases from J, with 15 bases between. For the CDR3, the DNA is TGTGCCAGCAGCCCCGGGGAGCCAGGGAACACCATATATTTT. Translating it yields CASSPGEPGNTIYF.

This clonotype was seen repeatedly, ten times or more. The rearrangement joins TRBV7-2 to TRBJ2-5; 9 positions match TRBD1. The junction had 5 bases not matched to a gene; V was cut back by 5 bases and J by 1 base. This CDR3 has 15 amino acids. CDR1 SGHTA and CDR2 FQGNSA come from the germline V gene. Here the CDR3 DNA reads TGTGCCAGCAGCGCGGGACAGGGAGTCCAAGAGACCCAGTACTTC. It translates to CASSAGQGVQETQYF. Combining the CDR3 with reference TRBV7-2 and TRBJ2-5 gives the whole variable domain GAGVSQSPSNKVTEKGKDVELRCDPISGHTALYWYRQSLGQGLEFLIYFQGNSAPDKSGLPSDRFSAERTGGSVSTLTIQRTQQEDSAVYLCASSAGQGVQETQYFGPGTRLLVL.

This clonotype came up many times. J is TRBJ2-7 and V is TRBV6-1; D is ambiguous. The V gene lost 6 bases and the J gene lost 1 base, with 13 bases spanning the gap. The CDR3 is made up of 14 amino acids. Per germline, CDR1 MNHNS and CDR2 SASEGT. The CDR3 nucleotides are TGTGCCAGCAGCGTCGAGCACCCGTCCTACGAGCAGTACTTC. Residues: CASSVEHPSYEQYF.

This clonotype was seen repeatedly, ten times or more. The chain uses TRBV4-2 and TRBJ2-1; D not certain. The CDR3 has 18 residues. Trimming pared 3 bases from V and 9 bases from J, leaving 27 bases between. The V gene's germline CDR1 is LGHNA and CDR2 YNFKEQ. The CDR3, as DNA: TGTGCCAGCAGCCACGAATACGAGCCGGGTACCCTCGTCGGTGAGCAGTTCTTC. Its protein is CASSHEYEPGTLVGEQFF.